These T cell receptor beta chains were read from a single sample in a study of T cells in Graves' hyperthyroidism and ophthalmopathy. TCRdb re-called the multiplex PCR reads through MiXCR, storing one row per CDR3 protein. There are 350,000 to 400,000 distinct CDR3 sequences in the sample; about 15% occur only once, and approximately 32% lies in the top ten. The specimen was blood. Receptors were obtained from a woman aged 25 to 39 with Graves' hyperthyroidism. Both conserved end residues are part of each CDR3. The D gene is left open where the match is weak. Some rows mark clone size as missing; the rest say once, few, many or name a class of expanded clone.

cdr3_aa	cdr3_nt	v_call	j_call	d_call	clone_size
CSADTGQQVQETQYF	TGCAGTGCTGATACGGGGCAGCAAGTCCAAGAGACCCAGTACTTC	TRBV20-1	TRBJ2-5	.	many
CASSLEAGRTDTQYF	TGCGCCAGCAGCTTGGAGGCCGGGCGGACAGATACGCAGTATTTT	TRBV5-1	TRBJ2-3	.	.
CASSSSGLSYEQYF	TGTGCCAGCAGTTCCTCGGGACTCTCCTACGAGCAGTACTTC	TRBV12-3/TRBV12-4	TRBJ2-7	.	.
CATGTYNEQFF	TGTGCCACAGGGACTTACAATGAGCAGTTCTTC	TRBV27	TRBJ2-1	.	.
CSAHTGDQPQHF	TGCAGTGCTCACACAGGAGATCAGCCCCAGCATTTT	TRBV20-1	TRBJ1-5	.	.
CASSPNAQDTQYF	TGTGCCAGCTCACCTAACGCCCAGGATACGCAGTATTTT	TRBV18	TRBJ2-3	.	many
CASSRQGSAIYEQFF	TGTGCCAGCAGTAGACAGGGGTCTGCAATCTATGAGCAGTTCTTC	TRBV27	TRBJ2-1	TRBD1	many
CASSLQSGLAGTQYF	TGTGCCAGCAGCCTTCAAAGCGGGCTAGCGGGTACGCAGTATTTT	TRBV5-6	TRBJ2-3	TRBD2	few
CSADRPMGQTYEQYF	TGCAGTGCTGATAGGCCTATGGGACAGACCTACGAGCAGTACTTC	TRBV20-1	TRBJ2-7	TRBD1	many
CAISVIGGRVRNEQFF	TGTGCCATCAGTGTAATCGGCGGGAGGGTCCGAAATGAGCAGTTCTTC	TRBV10-3	TRBJ2-1	TRBD2	.
CASRGGREKLFF	TGTGCCAGCAGGGGCGGGAGGGAAAAACTGTTTTTT	TRBV12-3/TRBV12-4	TRBJ1-4	.	.
CASSPGATEAFF	TGTGCCAGCAGCCCGGGGGCGACTGAAGCTTTCTTT	TRBV3-1	TRBJ1-1	.	many
CASRGTGGLSELAGDEQYF	TGTGCCAGCAGAGGGACAGGGGGATTGAGTGAACTAGCGGGCGACGAGCAGTACTTC	TRBV6-1	TRBJ2-7	TRBD1	few
CASSPGQGSEKLFF	TGTGCCAGCTCGCCGGGACAGGGATCTGAAAAACTGTTTTTT	TRBV18	TRBJ1-4	TRBD1	.